The 13 T cell receptor beta chains given below trace back to one sample, sequenced in a study of cytomegalovirus exposure and HLA in healthy donors. The PCR ran on 60 Vbeta and 13 Jbeta primers. Data came from immunoSEQ multiplex PCR; TCRdb stores just in-frame clones and leaves some out. Of approximately 150,000 clones listed, around 75% are singletons. The sequenced sample consisted of PBMCs. These receptors all stem from a man in his late teens or twenties in good health and CMV-seropositive.

This chain joins TRBV7-9 and TRBJ2-7; TRBD1 might be the D (5 bases). CDR1 and CDR2 (germline): SEHNR, FQNEAQ (reference sequence). The CDR3 runs to 15 residues. V lost 0 bases, J lost 7 bases, and 16 bases lay in between. CDR3 sequence (DNA): TGTGCCAGCAGCTTAGCCTTCCTAGGGGCGCGTGAGCAGTACTTC. It translates to CASSLAFLGAREQYF.

This chain connects TRBV19 to TRBJ1-5; perhaps TRBD1 as D (6 bases). The CDR3 has 15 amino acids. Trimming left V 5 bases short and J 1 base short, with 12 bases between. Germline V lookup: CDR1 LNHDA, CDR2 SQIVND (reference sequence). CDR3 DNA: TGTGCCAGTAGTCCGACAGGAAAAAGCAATCAGCCCCAGCATTTT. This gives the protein CASSPTGKSNQPQHF.

The gene calls are TRBV5-1 and TRBJ2-1; TRBD2 is a possible D gene (6 bases). The CDR3 contains 16 residues. The ends were cut back, 0 bases at V and 2 bases at J, with 12 bases in the middle. Looked up from germline, CDR1 is SGHRS and CDR2 is YFSETQ. CDR3 sequence reads: CASSLVAPGAYNEQFF. The CDR3 nucleotides are TGCGCCAGCAGCTTGGTCGCTCCGGGGGCCTACAATGAGCAGTTCTTC.

The V gene is TRBV28, the J gene TRBJ2-2, with 8 bases that match TRBD1. CDR1 and CDR2 (germline): MDHEN, SYDVKM. The CDR3 extends over 15 amino acids. Trimming took 8 bases from V and 5 from J; bases not matched to a gene: 10. The DNA for the CDR3 is TGTGCCAGCGTGGGACCAGGGGGCCGTACCGGGGAGCTGTTTTTT. It translates to CASVGPGGRTGELFF.

CDR3 DNA: TGTGCCAGCAGCTTAGATTTGTCTAGCGGGAAGGGTATCTACGAGCAGTACTTC. This sequence encodes CASSLDLSSGKGIYEQYF. The chain is built from TRBV7-6 and TRBJ2-7, with TRBD2 matching 9 bases. Germline V gene sequence: CDR1 SGHVS, CDR2 FNYEAQ. V shed 1 base, J shed 3 bases, and the junction held 13 bases outside the gene matches. The CDR3 length is 18 residues. The entire variable domain, with the rest obtained from reference TRBV7-6 and TRBJ2-7, is as follows: GAGVSQSPRYKVTKRGQDVALRCDPISGHVSLYWYRQALGQGPEFLTYFNYEAQQDKSGLPNDRFSAERPEGSISTLTIQRTEQRDSAMYRCASSLDLSSGKGIYEQYFGPGTRLTVT.

The CDR3: CASSQGVWSKSYEQYF. CDR3 DNA sequence: TGTGCCAGCAGCCAAGGAGTCTGGTCAAAATCCTACGAGCAGTACTTC. V is TRBV14 and J is TRBJ2-7; D call uncertain. The CDR3 contains 16 residues. V was cut by 1 base and J by 1 base, with 14 bases left in between. Germline CDR1 is SGHDN and CDR2 is FVKESK.

This clone came up a few times. V gene TRBV11-2 combines with J gene TRBJ2-7, with 8 bases that match TRBD2. The germline gives CDR1 SGHAT, CDR2 FQNNGV. The V segment lost 3 bases and the J segment 6 bases; nucleotides outside the gene matches: 10. The length of the CDR3 is 15 residues. CDR3 loop: CASSFQGTSSSEQYF. The DNA for the CDR3 is TGTGCCAGCAGCTTCCAAGGGACTAGTTCATCCGAGCAGTACTTC.

The gene calls are TRBV19 and TRBJ2-1; D gene ambiguous. Trimming pared 1 base from V and 4 bases from J, leaving 5 bases between. This CDR3 comprises 13 residues. The germline V gene has CDR1 LNHDA and CDR2 SQIVND (reference sequence). CDR3 sequence (DNA): TGTGCCAGTAGTATAGGTTCGTACAATGAGCAGTTCTTC. Its translation is CASSIGSYNEQFF.

The CDR3 loop is CASSLLPDTGELFF. The CDR3 DNA sequence: TGTGCCAGCAGCTTACTTCCAGACACCGGGGAGCTGTTTTTT. The chain recombines TRBV7-3 with TRBJ2-2; the D is unclear. The V gene lost 2 bases and the J gene lost 3 bases, with 7 bases spanning the gap. Germline loops: CDR1 SGHTA, CDR2 FQGTGA. The CDR3 sequence is 14 residues long.

The V gene is TRBV30, the J gene TRBJ1-5; D remains unclear. The CDR3 covers 13 residues. Trimming removed 4 bases from V and 3 bases from J, with 10 bases in between. Germline V gene data show CDR1 as GTSNPN and CDR2 as SVGIG (reference sequence). The CDR3 sequence is CAWNEAYNQPQHF. The CDR3 DNA is TGTGCCTGGAATGAGGCTTACAATCAGCCCCAGCATTTT.

The V and J genes are TRBV27 and TRBJ2-7, with 8 bases that match TRBD2. This CDR3 comprises 14 residues. From germline, CDR1 is MNHEY and CDR2 SMNVEV (reference sequence). V lost 3 bases to trimming and J lost 6 bases; unmatched junction nucleotides: 7. The CDR3 DNA reads as TGTGCCAGCAGTTTGAGCGGGAGTTACGGCGAGCAGTACTTC. Amino acids: CASSLSGSYGEQYF.

The chain carries TRBV6-5 and TRBJ2-2, with D maybe TRBD2 (5 bases). Germline V CDR1 and CDR2: MNHEY, SVGAGI. This CDR3 spans 15 amino acids. V was trimmed by 2 bases and J by 5 bases, leaving 12 bases between them. CDR3 sequence reads: CASSYLSDETGELFF. CDR3 in DNA: TGTGCCAGCAGTTACCTTAGCGATGAAACCGGGGAGCTGTTTTTT.

Here the CDR3 reads CASSPGGRGYNEQFF. CDR3 DNA: TGTGCCAGCAGCCCCGGAGGGCGGGGATACAATGAGCAGTTCTTC. V gene TRBV5-5 combines with J gene TRBJ2-1, with a tentative D call TRBD2 (6 bases). With 4 bases removed from V and 4 bases from J, the gap between germline ends came to 15 bases. This CDR3 is built from 15 residues. Germline V gene data show CDR1 as SGHKS and CDR2 as YYEKEE (reference sequence). Variable domain in full (rest from reference TRBV5-5 and TRBJ2-1): DAGVTQSPTHLIKTRGQQVTLRCSPISGHKSVSWYQQVLGQGPQFIFQYYEKEERGRGNFPDRFSARQFPNYSSELNVNALLLGDSALYLCASSPGGRGYNEQFFGPGTRLTVL.